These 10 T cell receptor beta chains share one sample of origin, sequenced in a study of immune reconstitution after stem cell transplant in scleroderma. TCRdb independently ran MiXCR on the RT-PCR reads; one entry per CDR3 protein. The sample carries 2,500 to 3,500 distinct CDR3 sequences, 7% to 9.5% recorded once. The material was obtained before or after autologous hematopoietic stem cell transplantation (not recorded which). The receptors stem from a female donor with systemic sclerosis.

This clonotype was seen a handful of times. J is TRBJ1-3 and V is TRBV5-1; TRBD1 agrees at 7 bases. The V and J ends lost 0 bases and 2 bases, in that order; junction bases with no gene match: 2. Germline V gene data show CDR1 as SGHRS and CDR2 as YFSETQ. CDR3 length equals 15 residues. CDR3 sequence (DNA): TGCGCCAGCAGCTTGGCAACAGGGGCTGGAAACACCATATATTTT. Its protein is CASSLATGAGNTIYF.

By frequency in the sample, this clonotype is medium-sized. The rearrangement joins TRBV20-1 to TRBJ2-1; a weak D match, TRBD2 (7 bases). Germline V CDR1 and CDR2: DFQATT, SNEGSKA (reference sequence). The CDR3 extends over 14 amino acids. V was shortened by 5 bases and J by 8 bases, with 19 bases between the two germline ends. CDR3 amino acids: CSAPAAVGGDEQFF. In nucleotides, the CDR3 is TGCAGTGCTCCGGCGGCCGTAGGGGGGGATGAGCAGTTCTTC.

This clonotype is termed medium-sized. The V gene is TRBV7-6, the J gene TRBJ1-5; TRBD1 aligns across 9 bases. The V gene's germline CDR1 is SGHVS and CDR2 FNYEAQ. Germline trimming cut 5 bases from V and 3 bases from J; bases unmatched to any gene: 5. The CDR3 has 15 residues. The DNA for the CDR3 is TGTGCCAGCAGCCCGACAGGGGGTGTCAATCAGCCCCAGCATTTT. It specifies CASSPTGGVNQPQHF.

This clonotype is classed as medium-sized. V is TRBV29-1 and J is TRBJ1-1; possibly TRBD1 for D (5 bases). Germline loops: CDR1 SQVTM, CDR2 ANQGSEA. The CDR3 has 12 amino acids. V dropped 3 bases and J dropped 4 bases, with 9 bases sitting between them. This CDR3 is CSVEEGRTEAFF. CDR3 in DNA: TGCAGCGTTGAGGAGGGGCGCACTGAAGCTTTCTTT.

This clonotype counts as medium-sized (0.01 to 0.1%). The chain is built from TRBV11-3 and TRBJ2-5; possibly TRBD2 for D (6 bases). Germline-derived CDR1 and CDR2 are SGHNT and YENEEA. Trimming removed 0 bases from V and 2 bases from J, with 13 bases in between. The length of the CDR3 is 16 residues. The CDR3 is CASSLEGGSPQETQYF. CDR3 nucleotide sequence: TGTGCCAGCAGCTTAGAAGGAGGGAGCCCGCAAGAGACCCAGTACTTC.

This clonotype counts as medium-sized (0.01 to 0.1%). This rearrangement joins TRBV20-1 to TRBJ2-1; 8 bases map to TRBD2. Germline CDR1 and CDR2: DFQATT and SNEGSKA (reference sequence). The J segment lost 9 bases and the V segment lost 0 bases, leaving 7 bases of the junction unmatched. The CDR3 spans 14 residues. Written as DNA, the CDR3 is TGCAGTGCTAGAGACCCGCGGGGGGCTGGTGAGCAGTTCTTC. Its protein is CSARDPRGAGEQFF.

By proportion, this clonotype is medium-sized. In DNA form, the CDR3 reads TGCAGTGCCGAGGACAGGGAGTACGAGCAGTACTTC. Translation gives CSAEDREYEQYF. This chain connects TRBV20-1 to TRBJ2-7, with 8 bases matching TRBD1. The CDR3 has 12 residues. V was pared by 6 bases and J by 4 bases, with 5 bases of the junction left unmatched. Germline lookup yields CDR1 DFQATT and CDR2 SNEGSKA (reference sequence).

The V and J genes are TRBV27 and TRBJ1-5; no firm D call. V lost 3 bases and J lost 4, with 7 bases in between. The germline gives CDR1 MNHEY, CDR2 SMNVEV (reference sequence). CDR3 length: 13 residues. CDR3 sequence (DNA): TGTGCCAGCAGTTTTCGGAGGAATCAGCCCCAGCATTTT. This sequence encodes CASSFRRNQPQHF.

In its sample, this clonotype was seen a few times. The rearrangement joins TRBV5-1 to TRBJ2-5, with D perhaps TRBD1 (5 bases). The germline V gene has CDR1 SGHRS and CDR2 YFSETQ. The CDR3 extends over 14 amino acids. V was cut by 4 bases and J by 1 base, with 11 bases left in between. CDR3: CASSLGGAQETQYF. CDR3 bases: TGCGCCAGCAGCCTCGGTGGGGCCCAAGAGACCCAGTACTTC.

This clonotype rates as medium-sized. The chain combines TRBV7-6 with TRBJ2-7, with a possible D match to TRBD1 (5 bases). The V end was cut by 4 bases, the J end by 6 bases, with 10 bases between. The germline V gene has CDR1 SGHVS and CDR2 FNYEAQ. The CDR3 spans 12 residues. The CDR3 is CASSSGSGEQYF. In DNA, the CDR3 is TGTGCCAGCAGCTCAGGGTCAGGCGAGCAGTACTTC. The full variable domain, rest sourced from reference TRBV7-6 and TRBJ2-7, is GAGVSQSPRYKVTKRGQDVALRCDPISGHVSLYWYRQALGQGPEFLTYFNYEAQQDKSGLPNDRFSAERPEGSISTLTIQRTEQRDSAMYRCASSSGSGEQYFGPGTRLTVT.